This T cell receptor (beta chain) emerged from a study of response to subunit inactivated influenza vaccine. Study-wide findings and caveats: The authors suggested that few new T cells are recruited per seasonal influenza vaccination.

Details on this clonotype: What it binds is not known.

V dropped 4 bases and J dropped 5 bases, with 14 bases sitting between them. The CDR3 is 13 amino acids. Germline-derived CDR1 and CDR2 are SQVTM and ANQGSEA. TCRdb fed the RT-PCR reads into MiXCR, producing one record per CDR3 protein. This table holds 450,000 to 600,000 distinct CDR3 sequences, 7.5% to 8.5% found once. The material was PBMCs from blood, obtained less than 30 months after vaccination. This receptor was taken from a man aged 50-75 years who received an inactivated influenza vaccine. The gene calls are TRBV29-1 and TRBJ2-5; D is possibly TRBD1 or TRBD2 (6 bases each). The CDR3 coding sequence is TGCAGCGTTGGTCCGGGGGCAGGGGAGACCCAGTACTTC. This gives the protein CSVGPGAGETQYF. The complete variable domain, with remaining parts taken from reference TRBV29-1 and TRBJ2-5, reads SAVISQKPSRDICQRGTSLTIQCQVDSQVTMMFWYRQQPGQSLTLIATANQGSEATYESGFVIDKFPISRPNLTFSTLTVSNMSPEDSSIYLCSVGPGAGETQYFGPGTRLLVL.